This TCR beta chain was sequenced during a study of glioma-infiltrating T cells. Study observations and caveats: Gliomas, especially low-grade, showed above-expected tissue-blood divergence; non-neoplastic patients showed below. Very few CDR3 sequences were shared between tissue and blood.

In regard to this clonotype: Antigen unknown.

Amplification of TCR alpha and beta CDR3 regions from RNA used iRepertoire nested multiplex PCR. TCRdb re-called the multiplex PCR reads with MiXCR, one entry per CDR3 protein. Of approximately 140,000 distinct CDR3 sequences listed, around 25% were seen once; the top ten hold around 28%. The specimen sequenced was glioma tissue, nonneoplastic brain tissue, or PBMCs (not recorded which). This receptor was identified in a human donor with low-grade glioma or glioblastoma, undergoing nonglioma brain surgery, or in good health (not recorded which).

This CDR3 reads CSARDLASGGDLQETQYF. The CDR3 coding sequence is TGCAGTGCTAGAGATTTGGCTAGCGGGGGGGATCTACAAGAGACCCAGTACTTC. This chain uses TRBV20-1 with TRBJ2-5; 12 bases agree with TRBD2. CDR3 length equals 18 residues. Germline V CDR1 and CDR2: DFQATT, SNEGSKA (reference sequence). Trimming took 0 bases from V and 2 from J; bases not matched to a gene: 10.